Listed below are T cell receptor beta chains from one sample, sequenced in a study of shared clonotypes between healthy human individuals. Here immunoSEQ multiplex PCR was the method, and the copy in TCRdb shows in-frame clones only, minus some. The table lists 2,500,000 or so clones, more than 90% of them singletons. The sample was naive CD4+ T cells sorted from blood. These receptors came from a man aged 18-30 years in good health. Both conserved end residues are part of each CDR3. D genes are given only for firm matches. Clone size appears in some rows only: once, few, many, or a class for an expanded clone.

j_call d_call v_call clone_size cdr3_aa cdr3_nt
TRBJ2-1 TRBD2 TRBV6-1 once CASSARGGYNEQFF TGTGCCAGCAGTGCACGGGGGGGATACAATGAGCAGTTCTTC
TRBJ2-6 TRBD2 TRBV10-3 NA CAISEEAGGLKGANVLTF TGTGCCATCAGTGAGGAGGCGGGAGGGCTAAAAGGGGCCAACGTCCTGACTTTC
TRBJ2-7 TRBD1 TRBV18 NA CASSPVDRGLYEQYF TGTGCCAGCTCACCCGTAGACAGGGGCCTCTACGAGCAGTACTTC
TRBJ1-4 NA TRBV19 NA CASSPRDTDNEKLFF TGTGCCAGTAGCCCCCGGGACACTGATAATGAAAAACTGTTTTTT
TRBJ2-7 NA TRBV5-4 NA CASSSGQQYEQYF TGTGCCAGCAGCTCCGGACAGCAGTACGAGCAGTACTTC
TRBJ2-3 NA TRBV30 NA CAWSYPDTQYF TGTGCCTGGAGTTACCCAGATACGCAGTATTTT
TRBJ1-2 TRBD1 TRBV5-4 NA CASSPNAGTGNGYTF TGTGCCAGCAGCCCCAACGCCGGGACAGGGAATGGCTACACCTTC
TRBJ1-1 NA TRBV19 NA CASAGRPSTEAFF TGTGCCAGTGCTGGCAGGCCGAGCACTGAAGCTTTCTTT
TRBJ1-6 NA TRBV7-8 once CASSSPPHADSPLHF TGTGCCAGCAGCTCCCCGCCCCACGCGGATTCACCCCTCCACTTT
TRBJ2-2 NA TRBV5-1 NA CASSLGQGNTGELFF TGCGCCAGCAGCTTGGGGCAGGGGAACACCGGGGAGCTGTTTTTT
TRBJ2-7 TRBD1 TRBV2 NA CASREPGQAGYEQYF TGTGCCAGCAGAGAACCGGGACAGGCAGGCTACGAGCAGTACTTC
TRBJ2-1 NA TRBV30 NA CAWSTGAYNEQFF TGTGCCTGGAGTACGGGAGCCTACAATGAGCAGTTCTTC
TRBJ2-7 NA TRBV7-2 NA CASSLEVDRAYEQYF TGTGCCAGCAGCTTAGAAGTGGACAGAGCCTACGAGCAGTACTTC
TRBJ2-7 TRBD2 TRBV2 NA CARSSGYEQYF TGTGCCAGATCTAGCGGGTACGAGCAGTACTTC
TRBJ2-3 TRBD2 TRBV19 NA CASSMGGADTQYF TGTGCCAGTAGTATGGGAGGGGCAGATACGCAGTATTTT
TRBJ2-6 NA TRBV6-7 NA CASSYPDQSGANVLTF TGTGCCAGCAGTTACCCCGATCAGTCTGGGGCCAACGTCCTGACTTTC
TRBJ2-3 TRBD2 TRBV12-5 NA CATRSSGSPDTQYF TGTGCTACCCGATCTAGCGGGAGTCCAGATACGCAGTATTTT
TRBJ1-6 NA TRBV28 few CASSLGRVNSPLHF TGTGCCAGCAGTTTGGGAAGGGTTAATTCACCCCTCCACTTT
TRBJ1-5 TRBD1 TRBV11-2 NA CASSLAPGTGAQPQHF TGTGCCAGCAGCTTAGCTCCCGGGACAGGGGCTCAGCCCCAGCATTTT
TRBJ2-7 NA TRBV5-4 NA CASSLYGVTYEQYF TGTGCCAGCAGCTTGTATGGGGTTACCTACGAGCAGTACTTC
TRBJ1-2 NA TRBV6-1 NA CASSEWGGSYGYTF TGTGCCAGCAGTGAATGGGGCGGATCCTATGGCTACACCTTC
TRBJ1-2 NA TRBV7-8 NA CASSLVVRGGYTF TGTGCCAGCAGCTTAGTCGTGAGGGGTGGCTACACCTTC
TRBJ1-2 NA TRBV2 NA CASSGGAYYGYTF TGTGCCAGCAGTGGTGGGGCCTATTATGGCTACACCTTC
TRBJ1-5 NA TRBV5-5 NA CASSLGANQPQHF TGTGCCAGCAGCCTGGGGGCCAATCAGCCCCAGCATTTT
TRBJ1-6 NA TRBV19 NA CASKRTATYNSPLHF TGTGCCAGTAAGAGGACAGCCACCTATAATTCACCCCTCCACTTT
TRBJ2-7 TRBD1 TRBV4-1 NA CASSQDGQGVSYEQYF TGCGCCAGCAGCCAAGATGGACAGGGGGTTTCCTACGAGCAGTACTTC
TRBJ2-2 NA TRBV6-6 NA CASGQLVNGELFF TGTGCCAGCGGCCAGTTAGTAAACGGGGAGCTGTTTTTT
TRBJ2-1 NA TRBV6-5 once CASSYATARGNEQFF TGTGCCAGCAGTTACGCGACAGCTCGTGGGAATGAGCAGTTCTTC
TRBJ2-1 TRBD2 TRBV18 NA CASSPGTSGGSLGNNEQFF TGTGCCAGCTCACCTGGGACTAGCGGGGGCTCATTGGGGAACAATGAGCAGTTCTTC
TRBJ1-4 NA TRBV12-5 NA CASGLNRVASNEKLFF TGTGCTAGTGGTTTGAACAGGGTCGCGTCTAATGAAAAACTGTTTTTT
TRBJ2-3 TRBD2 TRBV2 once CASMPGLAGPADTQYF TGTGCCAGCATGCCGGGACTAGCGGGGCCGGCAGATACGCAGTATTTT
TRBJ1-2 NA TRBV6-5 NA CASSYSPTGGYTF TGTGCCAGCAGTTACTCTCCCACTGGGGGCTACACCTTC
TRBJ1-1 TRBD1 TRBV4-1 NA CASSLGQGSNTEAFF TGCGCCAGCAGCCTGGGACAGGGATCGAACACTGAAGCTTTCTTT
TRBJ2-2 NA TRBV5-1 NA CASSATVLAFTNTGELFF TGCGCCAGCAGCGCCACCGTCCTAGCGTTTACGAACACCGGGGAGCTGTTTTTT
TRBJ2-7 TRBD1 TRBV6-5 NA CASRPGTGPFEQYF TGTGCCAGCAGACCAGGGACAGGCCCTTTCGAGCAGTACTTC
TRBJ2-7 TRBD2 TRBV5-1 NA CASSLLAGDSYEQYF TGCGCCAGCAGCTTACTAGCGGGGGACTCCTACGAGCAGTACTTC
TRBJ2-7 TRBD1 TRBV5-4 NA CASSYGQGWVPQYF TGTGCCAGCAGCTATGGACAGGGGTGGGTGCCCCAGTACTTC
TRBJ2-7 TRBD1 TRBV6-1 once CASSGQALSYEQYF TGTGCCAGCAGCGGACAGGCTCTCTCCTACGAGCAGTACTTC
TRBJ2-7 TRBD2 TRBV7-2 NA CASSSGTSAYEQYF TGTGCCAGCAGCTCCGGGACTAGCGCCTACGAGCAGTACTTC
TRBJ1-4 NA TRBV19 NA CASRPGAWSKLFF TGTGCCAGTAGACCAGGGGCCTGGTCGAAACTGTTTTTT
TRBJ2-7 NA TRBV6-5 NA CASRLRAGGRSEQYF TGTGCCAGCAGATTACGGGCAGGAGGGAGGTCCGAGCAGTACTTC
TRBJ1-2 NA TRBV6-1 NA CASSDRKGYGYTF TGTGCCAGCAGTGATAGGAAGGGGTATGGCTACACCTTC
TRBJ1-2 TRBD1 TRBV14 NA CASSWTGGIGYGYTF TGTGCCAGCAGCTGGACAGGGGGCATCGGCTATGGCTACACCTTC
TRBJ2-3 NA TRBV2 NA CASRQGGTDTQYF TGTGCCAGCAGGCAGGGCGGCACAGATACGCAGTATTTT
TRBJ2-1 TRBD2 TRBV5-1 NA CASSLGSSGNNEQFF TGCGCCAGCAGCTTGGGCTCTAGCGGGAATAATGAGCAGTTCTTC
TRBJ2-1 NA TRBV4-3 NA CASSQDRGASSSYNEQFF TGCGCCAGCAGCCAAGATCGGGGAGCTTCGAGCTCCTACAATGAGCAGTTCTTC
TRBJ2-1 NA TRBV6-1 NA CASSLRIGDYNEQFF TGTGCCAGCAGCCTGAGGATAGGCGATTACAATGAGCAGTTCTTC
TRBJ2-5 NA TRBV10-1 NA CASSVGLLGETQYF TGCGCCAGCAGTGTTGGCTTACTCGGCGAGACCCAGTACTTC
TRBJ2-1 TRBD2 TRBV6-4 NA CASSETSGTSDEQFF TGTGCCAGCAGTGAGACTAGCGGGACTTCCGATGAGCAGTTCTTC
TRBJ2-5 NA TRBV30 NA CAWRSGPGEVETQYF TGTGCCTGGAGGTCGGGCCCTGGAGAGGTAGAGACCCAGTACTTC
TRBJ1-4 NA TRBV6-6 NA CASLIGEGNEKLFF TGTGCCAGCCTCATTGGGGAGGGCAATGAAAAACTGTTTTTT
TRBJ2-7 TRBD2 TRBV28 NA CASSPLWREYEQYF TGTGCCAGCAGTCCACTCTGGCGGGAGTACGAGCAGTACTTC
TRBJ2-7 TRBD2 TRBV6-1 once CASTQTSGEQYF TGTGCCAGCACCCAGACTAGCGGGGAACAGTACTTC
TRBJ2-7 TRBD1 TRBV5-1 NA CASSPGQETYEQYF TGCGCCAGCAGCCCGGGACAGGAAACCTACGAGCAGTACTTC
TRBJ1-1 NA TRBV19 NA CASSTQMNTEAFF TGTGCCAGTAGTACGCAGATGAACACTGAAGCTTTCTTT
TRBJ2-7 TRBD2 TRBV5-1 NA CASRTTGLAGVSEQYF TGCGCCAGCCGTACCACGGGACTAGCGGGAGTCAGCGAGCAGTACTTC
TRBJ1-6 NA TRBV27 NA CASSLRGANNSPLHF TGTGCCAGCAGTTTGAGGGGGGCCAATAATTCACCCCTCCACTTT
TRBJ1-4 TRBD1 TRBV2 few CASRKRQGTNEKLFF TGTGCCAGCAGGAAACGACAGGGAACTAATGAAAAACTGTTTTTT
TRBJ2-2 TRBD2 TRBV5-1 NA CASSPPAGGLAGELFF TGCGCCAGCAGCCCCCCAGCGGGAGGGCTAGCCGGGGAGCTGTTTTTT